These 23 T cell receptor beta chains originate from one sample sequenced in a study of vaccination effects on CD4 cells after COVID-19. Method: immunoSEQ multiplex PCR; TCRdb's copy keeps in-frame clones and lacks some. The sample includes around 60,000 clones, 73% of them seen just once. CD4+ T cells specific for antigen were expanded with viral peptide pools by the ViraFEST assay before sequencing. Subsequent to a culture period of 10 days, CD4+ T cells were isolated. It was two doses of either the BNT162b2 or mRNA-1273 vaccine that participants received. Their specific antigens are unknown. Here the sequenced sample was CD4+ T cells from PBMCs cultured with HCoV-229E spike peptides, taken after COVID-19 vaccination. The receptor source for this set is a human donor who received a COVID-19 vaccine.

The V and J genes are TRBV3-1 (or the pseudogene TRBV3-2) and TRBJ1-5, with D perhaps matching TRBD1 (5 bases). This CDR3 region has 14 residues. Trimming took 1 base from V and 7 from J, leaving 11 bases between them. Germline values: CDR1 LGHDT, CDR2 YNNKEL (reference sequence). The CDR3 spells CASSQVSGQQPQHF. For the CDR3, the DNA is TGTGCCAGCAGCCAAGTCTCAGGGCAGCAGCCCCAGCATTTT.

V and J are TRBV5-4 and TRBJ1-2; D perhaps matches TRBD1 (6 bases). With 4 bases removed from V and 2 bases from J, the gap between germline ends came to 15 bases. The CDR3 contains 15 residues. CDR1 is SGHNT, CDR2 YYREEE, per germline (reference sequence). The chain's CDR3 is CASSTEQGINYGYTF. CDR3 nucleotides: TGTGCCAGCAGCACAGAACAGGGAATCAACTATGGCTACACCTTC.

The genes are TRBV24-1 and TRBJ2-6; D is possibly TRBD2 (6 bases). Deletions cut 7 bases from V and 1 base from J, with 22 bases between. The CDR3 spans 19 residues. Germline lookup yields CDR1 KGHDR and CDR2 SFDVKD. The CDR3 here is CATRGPRDQLWSGANVLTF. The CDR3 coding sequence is TGTGCCACCAGGGGCCCGCGGGACCAGCTTTGGTCTGGGGCCAACGTCCTGACTTTC.

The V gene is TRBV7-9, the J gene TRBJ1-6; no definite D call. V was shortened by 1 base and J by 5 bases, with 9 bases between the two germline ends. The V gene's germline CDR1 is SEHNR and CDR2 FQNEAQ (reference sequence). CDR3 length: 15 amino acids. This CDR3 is CASSLVEINNSPLHF. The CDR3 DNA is TGTGCCAGCAGCTTAGTGGAAATTAATAATTCACCCCTCCACTTT.

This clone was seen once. CDR3 region: CASSRTSGGGRETQYF. CDR3 nucleotide sequence: TGTGCCAGTAGTAGAACTAGCGGGGGTGGAAGAGAGACCCAGTACTTC. The V gene is TRBV19, the J gene TRBJ2-5; 11 bases align to TRBD2. The length of the CDR3 is 16 residues. Trimming took 4 bases from V and 4 from J; bases not matched to a gene: 8. The germline gives CDR1 LNHDA, CDR2 SQIVND (reference sequence).

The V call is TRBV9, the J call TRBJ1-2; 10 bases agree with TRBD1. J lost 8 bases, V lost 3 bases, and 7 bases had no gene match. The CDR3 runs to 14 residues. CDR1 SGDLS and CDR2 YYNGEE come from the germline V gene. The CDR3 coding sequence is TGTGCCAGCAGCGCCGGACAGGGGGAGACAGGCTACACCTTC. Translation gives CASSAGQGETGYTF.

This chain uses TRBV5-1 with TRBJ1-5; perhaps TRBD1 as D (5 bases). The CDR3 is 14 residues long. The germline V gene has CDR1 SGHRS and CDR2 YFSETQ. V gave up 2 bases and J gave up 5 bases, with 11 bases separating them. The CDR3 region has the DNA TGCGCCAGCAGCTTAGGGACGGTTGATCAGCCCCAGCATTTT. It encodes CASSLGTVDQPQHF. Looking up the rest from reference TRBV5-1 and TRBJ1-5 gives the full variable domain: KAGVTQTPRYLIKTRGQQVTLSCSPISGHRSVSWYQQTPGQGLQFLFEYFSETQRNKGNFPGRFSGRQFSNSRSEMNVSTLELGDSALYLCASSLGTVDQPQHFGDGTRLSIL.

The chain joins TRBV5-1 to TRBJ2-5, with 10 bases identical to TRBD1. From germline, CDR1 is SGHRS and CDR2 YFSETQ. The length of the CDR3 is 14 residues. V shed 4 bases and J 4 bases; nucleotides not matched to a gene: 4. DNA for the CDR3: TGCGCCAGCAGCCATGACAGGGGGCGAGAGACCCAGTACTTC. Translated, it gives CASSHDRGRETQYF.

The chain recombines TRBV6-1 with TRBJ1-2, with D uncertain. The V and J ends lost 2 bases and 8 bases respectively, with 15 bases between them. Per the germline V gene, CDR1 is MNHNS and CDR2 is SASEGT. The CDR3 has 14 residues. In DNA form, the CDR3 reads TGTGCCAGCAGTGAAAGTCGTAGGGTAAGCGGCTACACCTTC. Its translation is CASSESRRVSGYTF.

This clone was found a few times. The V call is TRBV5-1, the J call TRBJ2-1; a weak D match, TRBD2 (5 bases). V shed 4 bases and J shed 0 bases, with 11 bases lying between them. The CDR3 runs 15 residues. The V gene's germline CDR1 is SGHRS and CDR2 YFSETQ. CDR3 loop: CASSSLAGSYNEQFF. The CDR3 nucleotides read TGCGCCAGCAGCAGTCTAGCTGGCTCCTACAATGAGCAGTTCTTC.

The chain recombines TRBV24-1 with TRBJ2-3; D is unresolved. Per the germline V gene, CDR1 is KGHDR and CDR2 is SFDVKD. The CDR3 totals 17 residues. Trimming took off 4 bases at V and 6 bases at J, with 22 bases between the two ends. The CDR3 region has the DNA TGTGCCACCAGTGAACCGGACCCGGCTTTCGGTCTCGATACGCAGTATTTT. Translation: CATSEPDPAFGLDTQYF.

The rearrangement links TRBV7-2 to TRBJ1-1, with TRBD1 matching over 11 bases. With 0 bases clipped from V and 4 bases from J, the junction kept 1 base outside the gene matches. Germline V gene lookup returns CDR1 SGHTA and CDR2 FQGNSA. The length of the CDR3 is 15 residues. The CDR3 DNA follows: TGTGCCAGCAGCTTAGCGGGGACAGGGGGCACTGAAGCTTTCTTT. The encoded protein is CASSLAGTGGTEAFF.

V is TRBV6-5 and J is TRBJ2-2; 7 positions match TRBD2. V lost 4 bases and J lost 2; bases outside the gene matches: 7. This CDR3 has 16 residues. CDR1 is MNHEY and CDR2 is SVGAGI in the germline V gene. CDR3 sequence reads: CASSWGSGVNTGELFF. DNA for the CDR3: TGTGCCAGCAGTTGGGGGAGCGGGGTTAACACCGGGGAGCTGTTTTTT.

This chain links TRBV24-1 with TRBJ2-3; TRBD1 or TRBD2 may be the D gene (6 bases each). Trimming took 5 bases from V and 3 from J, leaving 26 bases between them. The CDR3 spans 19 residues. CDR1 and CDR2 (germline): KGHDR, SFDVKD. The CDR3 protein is CATSGPRTHGGPRTDTQYF. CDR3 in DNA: TGTGCCACCAGTGGCCCAAGAACACATGGGGGGCCGAGGACAGATACGCAGTATTTT.

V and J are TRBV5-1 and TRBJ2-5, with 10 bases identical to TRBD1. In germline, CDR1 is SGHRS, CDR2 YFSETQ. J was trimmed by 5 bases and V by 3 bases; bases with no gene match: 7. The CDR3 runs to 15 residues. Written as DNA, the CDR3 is TGCGCCAGCAGCTCTCTGACAGGGGGCAGGGAGACCCAGTACTTC. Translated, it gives CASSSLTGGRETQYF.

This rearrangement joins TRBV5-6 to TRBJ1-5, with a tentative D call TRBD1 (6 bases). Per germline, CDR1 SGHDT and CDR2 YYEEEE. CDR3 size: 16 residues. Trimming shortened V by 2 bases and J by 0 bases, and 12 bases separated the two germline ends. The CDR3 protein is CASSFSRTDSNQPQHF. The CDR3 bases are TGTGCCAGCAGCTTTTCTAGGACAGATAGCAATCAGCCCCAGCATTTT.

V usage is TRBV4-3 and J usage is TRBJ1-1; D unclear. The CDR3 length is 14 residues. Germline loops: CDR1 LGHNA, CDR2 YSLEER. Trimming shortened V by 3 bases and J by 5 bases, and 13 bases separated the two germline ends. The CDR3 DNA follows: TGCGCCAGCAGCCAGACCTCCGACGGAACTGAAGCTTTCTTT. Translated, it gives CASSQTSDGTEAFF.

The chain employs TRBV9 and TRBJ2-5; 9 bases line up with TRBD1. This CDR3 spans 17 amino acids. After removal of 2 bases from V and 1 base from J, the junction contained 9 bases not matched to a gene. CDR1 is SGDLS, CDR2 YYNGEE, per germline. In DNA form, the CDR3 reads TGTGCCAGCAGCGTTTCGACGGGGACAGGGTCCCAAGAGACCCAGTACTTC. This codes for CASSVSTGTGSQETQYF. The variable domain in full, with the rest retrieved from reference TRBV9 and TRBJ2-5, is DSGVTQTPKHLITATGQRVTLRCSPRSGDLSVYWYQQSLDQGLQFLIQYYNGEERAKGNILERFSAQQFPDLHSELNLSSLELGDSALYFCASSVSTGTGSQETQYFGPGTRLLVL.

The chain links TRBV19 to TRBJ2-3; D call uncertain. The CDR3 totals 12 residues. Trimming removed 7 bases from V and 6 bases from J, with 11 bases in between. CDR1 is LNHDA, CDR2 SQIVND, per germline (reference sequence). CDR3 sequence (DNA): TGTGCCAGTATGGCCCCCAGGGATACGCAGTATTTT. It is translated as CASMAPRDTQYF.

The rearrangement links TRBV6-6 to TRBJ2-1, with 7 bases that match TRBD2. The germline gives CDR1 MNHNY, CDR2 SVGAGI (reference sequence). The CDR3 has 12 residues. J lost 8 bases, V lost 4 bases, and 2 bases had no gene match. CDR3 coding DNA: TGTGCCAGCAGTTCACGGGGGGATGAGCAGTTCTTC. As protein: CASSSRGDEQFF.

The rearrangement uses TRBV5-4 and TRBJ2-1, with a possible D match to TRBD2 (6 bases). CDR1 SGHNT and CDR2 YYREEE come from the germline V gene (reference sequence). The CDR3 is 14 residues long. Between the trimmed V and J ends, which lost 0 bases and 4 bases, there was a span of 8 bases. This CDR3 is CASSLDSGYNEQFF. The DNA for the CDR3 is TGTGCCAGCAGCTTGGATAGCGGATACAATGAGCAGTTCTTC.

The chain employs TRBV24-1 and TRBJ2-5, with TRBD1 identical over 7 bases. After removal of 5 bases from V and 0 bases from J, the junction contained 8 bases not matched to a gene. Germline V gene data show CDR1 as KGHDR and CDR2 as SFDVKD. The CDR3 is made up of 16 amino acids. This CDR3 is CATSASTGAHQETQYF. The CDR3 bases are TGTGCCACCAGTGCTTCAACAGGGGCCCACCAAGAGACCCAGTACTTC.

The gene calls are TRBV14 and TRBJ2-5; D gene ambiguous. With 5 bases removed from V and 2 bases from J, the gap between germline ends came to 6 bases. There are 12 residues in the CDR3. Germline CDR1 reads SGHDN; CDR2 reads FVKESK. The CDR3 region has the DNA TGTGCCAGCAGCAAACCTCAAGAGACCCAGTACTTC. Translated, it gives CASSKPQETQYF.